The 20 T cell receptor beta chains below were found in one sample sequenced in a study of hypomethylating agent response in myelodysplastic syndrome. The assay was immunoSEQ multiplex PCR, and TCRdb's table has in-frame clones only and misses some. The sample consists of 4,000 to 5,500 clones, about four fifths of them appearing once. The material was bone marrow, obtained before or after starting hypomethylating agent treatment for myelodysplastic syndrome (not recorded which). All receptors derive from a human donor with myelodysplastic syndrome.

The rearrangement links TRBV7-2 to TRBJ2-2; perhaps TRBD2 as D (5 bases). CDR1 SGHTA and CDR2 FQGNSA come from the germline V gene. CDR3 length: 15 amino acids. V was pared by 2 bases and J by 5 bases, with 12 bases between. The CDR3 nucleotides are TGTGCCAGCAGCTTATTGCTAGCACAAACCGGGGAGCTGTTTTTT. Translation: CASSLLLAQTGELFF.

The chain uses TRBV19 and TRBJ2-3; D gene ambiguous. V was shortened by 1 base and J by 2 bases, with 10 bases between the two germline ends. CDR3 length: 15 amino acids. Germline CDR1 reads LNHDA; CDR2 reads SQIVND (reference sequence). Written as DNA, the CDR3 is TGTGCCAGTAGTATAGGGGCTCACAACACAGATACGCAGTATTTT. Translated: CASSIGAHNTDTQYF. Together with reference TRBV19 and TRBJ2-3, the CDR3 gives the full variable domain: DGGITQSPKYLFRKEGQNVTLSCEQNLNHDAMYWYRQDPGQGLRLIYYSQIVNDFQKGDIAEGYSVSREKKESFPLTVTSAQKNPTAFYLCASSIGAHNTDTQYFGPGTRLTVL.

J is TRBJ1-2 and V is TRBV6-1; 7 nucleotides match TRBD1. Germline-derived CDR1 and CDR2 are MNHNS and SASEGT. V lost 3 bases to trimming and J lost 4 bases; unmatched junction nucleotides: 5. The CDR3 extends over 14 amino acids. The DNA of the CDR3 is TGTGCCAGCAGTGACAGGACAGGTTTCTATGGCTACACCTTC. This gives the protein CASSDRTGFYGYTF.

The chain carries TRBV6-5 and TRBJ1-1; no clear D gene. CDR1 is MNHEY, CDR2 SVGAGI, per germline. The V end was cut by 2 bases, the J end by 5 bases, with 12 bases between. This CDR3 spans 14 amino acids. DNA for the CDR3: TGTGCCAGCAGTTACCTACGGGGAATGACTGAAGCTTTCTTT. Translated, it gives CASSYLRGMTEAFF.

A few counts support this clone. Germline is not matched at one junction end, which may reflect a read error. V and J are TRBV7-6 and TRBJ2-7; possibly TRBD2 for D (5 bases). The germline CDR1 and CDR2 sequences are SGHVS and FNYEAQ. The CDR3 spans 14 residues. This CDR3 reads CASSLGGSSHEQYF. The CDR3 bases are TGTGCCAGCAGCTTAGGTGGGAGCTCCCACGAGCAGTACTTC.

The chain has TRBV29-1 and TRBJ2-1; 11 bases match TRBD2. Losses at the gene ends were 5 bases for V and 4 bases for J; bases not matched to a gene: 10. This CDR3 is 16 amino acids long. Germline assignment: CDR1 SQVTM and CDR2 ANQGSEA. The CDR3 loop is CSVYLHSGRGYNEQFF. CDR3 coding DNA: TGCAGCGTTTACCTACATAGCGGGAGGGGTTACAATGAGCAGTTCTTC.

The CDR3 sequence: CASNSGSLGDTQYF. The CDR3 DNA follows: TGCGCCAGCAATAGCGGGAGTTTGGGAGATACGCAGTATTTT. The chain uses TRBV5-1 and TRBJ2-3; 9 bases map to TRBD2. This CDR3 has 14 amino acids. Germline V CDR1 and CDR2: SGHRS, YFSETQ. The ends lost 6 bases at V and 5 bases at J; junction bases unmatched: 7.

This clone was found once. The CDR3 region has the DNA TGCGCCAGCAGTGAGGGTCTAGCGGACCCGTATAGCACAGATACGCAGTATTTT. This sequence encodes CASSEGLADPYSTDTQYF. V usage is TRBV10-2 and J usage is TRBJ2-3; 7 bases align to TRBD2. The CDR3 extends over 18 amino acids. Germline V gives CDR1 WSHSY, CDR2 SAAADI. The V segment lost 2 bases and the J segment 0 bases; nucleotides outside the gene matches: 11.

This chain links TRBV5-8 with TRBJ2-3; 14 bases map to TRBD2. The CDR3 runs 18 residues. The V gene end was trimmed by 4 bases and the J gene end by 3 bases; junction bases not matched to a gene: 10. CDR1 and CDR2 (germline): SGHTS, YDEGEE. The CDR3 protein is CASSRTGLAGVKTDTQYF. CDR3 sequence (DNA): TGTGCCAGCAGCCGAACGGGACTAGCGGGAGTAAAAACAGATACGCAGTATTTT. The whole variable domain, remainder taken from reference TRBV5-8 and TRBJ2-3, is EAGVTQSPTHLIKTRGQQATLRCSPISGHTSVYWYQQALGLGLQFLLWYDEGEERNRGNFPPRFSGRQFPNYSSELNVNALELEDSALYLCASSRTGLAGVKTDTQYFGPGTRLTVL.

J is TRBJ1-2 and V is TRBV28; TRBD1 might be the D (5 bases). The CDR3 covers 15 residues. CDR1 and CDR2 from the germline V gene are MDHEN and SYDVKM. Trimming removed 4 bases from V and 4 bases from J, with 16 bases in between. In nucleotides, the CDR3 is TGTGCCAGCAGTTCCTTTGTGGGGCTCGGCTATGGCTACACCTTC. It yields the protein CASSSFVGLGYGYTF.

The rearrangement joins TRBV25-1 to TRBJ2-1; 7 positions match TRBD2. CDR1 and CDR2 (germline): MGHDK, SYGVNS. This CDR3 has 14 amino acids. With V trimmed by 4 bases and J by 7 bases, 7 bases remained unmatched. CDR3 in amino acids: CASSGLAGENEQFF. CDR3 DNA: TGTGCCAGCAGTGGTTTGGCGGGAGAGAATGAGCAGTTCTTC. The whole variable domain, filled in from reference TRBV25-1 and TRBJ2-1, reads EADIYQTPRYLVIGTGKKITLECSQTMGHDKMYWYQQDPGMELHLIHYSYGVNSTEKGDLSSESTVSRIRTEHFPLTLESARPSHTSQYLCASSGLAGENEQFFGPGTRLTVL.

The chain carries TRBV7-8 and TRBJ2-3, with 8 bases matching TRBD2. V was clipped by 4 bases and J by 8 bases; unmatched bases: 8. The germline V gene has CDR1 SGHVS and CDR2 FQNEAQ. The CDR3 totals 14 residues. Here the CDR3 reads CASSYGTSIVTQYF. The CDR3 DNA reads as TGTGCCAGCAGCTACGGGACTAGTATTGTTACGCAGTATTTT.

The chain links TRBV6-6 to TRBJ2-1; 8 positions match TRBD1. V was clipped by 10 bases and J by 4 bases; unmatched bases: 6. CDR3 length: 13 amino acids. The germline CDR1 and CDR2 sequences are MNHNY and SVGAGI (reference sequence). CDR3 amino acids: CATRGPNYNEQFF. The CDR3 nucleotides read TGTGCCACCAGGGGGCCGAATTACAATGAGCAGTTCTTC.

The chain joins TRBV29-1 to TRBJ1-2; tentatively, D is TRBD1 (6 bases). V was shortened by 4 bases and J by 3 bases, with 15 bases between the two germline ends. In germline, CDR1 is SQVTM, CDR2 ANQGSEA. The length of the CDR3 is 14 residues. The CDR3 DNA sequence: TGCAGCGTTGCCCAGGTGGGGGGGCACTATGGCTACACCTTC. Protein product: CSVAQVGGHYGYTF.

This clone was found a few times. The V call is TRBV7-8, the J call TRBJ2-7; a weak D match, TRBD2 (5 bases). Germline V gene data show CDR1 as SGHVS and CDR2 as FQNEAQ. The CDR3 runs 14 residues. V lost 4 bases and J lost 2, with 12 bases in between. This chain's CDR3 is CASSSLPGAYEQYF. The CDR3 DNA follows: TGTGCCAGCAGCTCCCTTCCCGGGGCCTACGAGCAGTACTTC.

The rearrangement uses TRBV7-2 and TRBJ2-2, with D hard to call. Trimming took off 2 bases at V and 10 bases at J, with 8 bases between the two ends. Germline CDR1 and CDR2: SGHTA and FQGNSA. The CDR3 consists of 12 residues. CDR3 sequence: CASSLNHQELFF. The CDR3 DNA reads TGTGCCAGCAGCTTAAATCACCAGGAGCTGTTTTTT. Drawing the rest from reference TRBV7-2 and TRBJ2-2, the complete variable domain is GAGVSQSPSNKVTEKGKDVELRCDPISGHTALYWYRQSLGQGLEFLIYFQGNSAPDKSGLPSDRFSAERTGGSVSTLTIQRTQQEDSAVYLCASSLNHQELFFGEGSRLTVL.

In its sample, this clone was seen a few times. V gene TRBV6-1 combines with J gene TRBJ2-7, with a tentative D call TRBD2 (5 bases). CDR3 length: 14 amino acids. Per germline, CDR1 MNHNS and CDR2 SASEGT. V lost 2 bases, J lost 7 bases, and 15 bases lay in between. In DNA form, the CDR3 reads TGTGCCAGCAGTGAATGGGCCGAGAGGGCTGAGCAGTACTTC. Protein product: CASSEWAERAEQYF.

J is TRBJ2-3 and V is TRBV5-1; 10 bases match TRBD2. Germline values: CDR1 SGHRS, CDR2 YFSETQ. The CDR3 is made up of 16 amino acids. Losses at the gene ends were 2 bases for V and 5 bases for J; bases not matched to a gene: 8. CDR3 in DNA: TGCGCCAGCAGCTTCGGGACTAGCGATAGTAAAGATACGCAGTATTTT. This gives the protein CASSFGTSDSKDTQYF.

The V and J genes are TRBV28 and TRBJ1-2; D gene ambiguous. The CDR3 runs 11 residues. The ends were cut back, 8 bases at V and 2 bases at J, with 6 bases in the middle. CDR1 is MDHEN and CDR2 is SYDVKM in the germline V gene. This CDR3 reads CASGGNYGYTF. The CDR3 DNA is TGTGCCAGCGGTGGGAACTATGGCTACACCTTC.

This clone is deemed large. This rearrangement joins TRBV7-9 to TRBJ2-1; weak D call: TRBD2 (5 bases). This CDR3 comprises 16 residues. The V end was cut by 2 bases, the J end by 4 bases, with 15 bases between. Germline V gene sequence: CDR1 SEHNR, CDR2 FQNEAQ (reference sequence). The CDR3 region is CASSLIGISAYNEQFF. The CDR3 DNA reads TGTGCCAGCAGCTTAATCGGAATTAGCGCTTACAATGAGCAGTTCTTC.